Listed here is a single T cell receptor beta chain. The CDR3 contains 12 residues. The V gene's germline CDR1 is LGHNT and CDR2 FRNRAP. The V gene lost 4 bases and the J gene lost 7 bases, with 8 bases spanning the gap. These data belong to a study of blood T cell repertoires in COVID-19. Study-level information: Collection of acute and convalescent COVID-19 samples took place in the United States, Italy and Spain. T cells, B-cell-depleted T cells, or PBMCs provided the cDNA or gDNA that served as material.

Clones were read by immunoSEQ multiplex PCR, and TCRdb kept only the in-frame ones, dropping some. The sample lists a few hundred thousand clones; around 83% were seen once. The study assigned cohorts using participant-reported clinical history. Shortly before study entry, within 2 weeks, exposed participants had met a COVID-19 case. The chain is built from TRBV12-5 and TRBJ1-5; D remains ambiguous. The sequence derives from a woman aged 45-65 years who had been exposed to COVID-19. Sequenced sample: PBMCs or T cells enriched from blood (not recorded which). The CDR3 nucleotides read TGTGCTAGTGGTTGGGAGTGGCAGCCCCAGCATTTT. It translates to CASGWEWQPQHF. Looking up the rest from reference TRBV12-5 and TRBJ1-5 gives the full variable domain: DARVTQTPRHKVTEMGQEVTMRCQPILGHNTVFWYRQTMMQGLELLAYFRNRAPLDDSGMPKDRFSAEMPDATLATLKIQPSEPRDSAVYFCASGWEWQPQHFGDGTRLSIL.